Listed here is a single T cell receptor (beta chain). Its specificity is not known. One end of the junction does not line up with germline, which may come from a read error. CDR1 SSHAT and CDR2 FNYEAQ come from the germline V gene (reference sequence). The CDR3 totals 13 residues. The sample originates from a study of T cell responses to AZD1222 COVID-19 vaccine. Study context: Pooled in the analysis were second doses at about 4 or about 12 weeks.

Findings and limits, study-wide: No repertoire was sampled before or during the peak T cell response, only after it. Reportedly, nearly half of unique spike TCRs recognized epitopes outside B.1.351/B.1.1.7 mutations. Clonal diversity was possibly underestimated, and the donors were mostly white British, with more females.

Method: immunoSEQ multiplex PCR; TCRdb's copy keeps in-frame clones and lacks some. The sample lists roughly 40,000 clones; over 70% were seen once. The receptor comes from an adult in good health. V usage is TRBV7-7 and J usage is TRBJ1-1, with 9 positions matching TRBD1. The source was peripheral blood, collected on day 0 of AZD1222 vaccination. Here the CDR3 reads CASSPGQGSEAFF. CDR3 DNA: TGTGCTAGCAGCCCGGGACAGGGATCTGAAGCTTTCTTT.